Included here is one TCR beta chain sequence, with context. The data originate from a study of CD8+ T cells in alopecia areata. Sequencing relied on a cDNA template that was reverse transcribed from extracted RNA. Clones were sequenced by immunoSEQ multiplex PCR, and TCRdb holds only the in-frame ones, with some missing. The sample carries 120,000 or so clones, about 50% recorded once. Obtained from alopecia areata patients were lesional scalp punch biopsies along with peripheral blood. The CDR3 is made up of 12 amino acids. Germline CDR1 is GTSNPN and CDR2 is SVGIG (reference sequence). The rearrangement links TRBV30 to TRBJ2-5; the D gene is possibly TRBD1 (6 bases). The J call may be faulty, since TRBJ2-7 better matches the DNA end. The receptor was isolated from a human donor with alopecia areata. The sample consisted of NKG2D-low CD8+ T cells sorted from blood. In nucleotides, the CDR3 is TGTGCCAGTCTGGACAGTGGGCACGAGCAGTACTTC. Its protein is CASLDSGHEQYF.